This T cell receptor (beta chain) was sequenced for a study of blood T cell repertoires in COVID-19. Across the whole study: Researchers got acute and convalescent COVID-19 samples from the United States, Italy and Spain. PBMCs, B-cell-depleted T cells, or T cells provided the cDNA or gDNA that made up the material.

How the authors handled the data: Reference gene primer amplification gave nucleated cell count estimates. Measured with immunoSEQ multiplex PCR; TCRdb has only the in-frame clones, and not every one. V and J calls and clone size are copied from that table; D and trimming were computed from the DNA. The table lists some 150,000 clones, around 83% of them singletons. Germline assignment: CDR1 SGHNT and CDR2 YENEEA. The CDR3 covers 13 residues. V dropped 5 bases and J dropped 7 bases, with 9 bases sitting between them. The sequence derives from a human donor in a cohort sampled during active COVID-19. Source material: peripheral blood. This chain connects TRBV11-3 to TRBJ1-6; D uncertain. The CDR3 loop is CASSAYSNSPLHF. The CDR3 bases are TGTGCCAGCAGCGCTTATAGCAATTCACCCCTCCACTTT.